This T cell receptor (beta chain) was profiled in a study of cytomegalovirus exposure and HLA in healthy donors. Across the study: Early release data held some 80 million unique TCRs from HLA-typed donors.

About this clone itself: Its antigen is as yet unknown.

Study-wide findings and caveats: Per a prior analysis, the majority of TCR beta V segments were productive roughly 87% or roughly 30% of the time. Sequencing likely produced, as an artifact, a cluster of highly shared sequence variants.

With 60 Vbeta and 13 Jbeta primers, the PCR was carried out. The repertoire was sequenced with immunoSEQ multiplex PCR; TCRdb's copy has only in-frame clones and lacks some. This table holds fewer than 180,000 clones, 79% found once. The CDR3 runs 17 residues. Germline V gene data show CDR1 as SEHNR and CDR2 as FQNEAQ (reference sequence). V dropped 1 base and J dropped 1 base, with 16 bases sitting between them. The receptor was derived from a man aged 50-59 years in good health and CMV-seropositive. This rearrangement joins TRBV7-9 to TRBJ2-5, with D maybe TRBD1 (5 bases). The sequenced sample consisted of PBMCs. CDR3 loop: CASSLGISRALQETQYF. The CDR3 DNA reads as TGTGCCAGCAGCTTAGGGATTTCCAGGGCCCTCCAAGAGACCCAGTACTTC. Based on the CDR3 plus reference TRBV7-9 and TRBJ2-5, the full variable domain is DTGVSQNPRHKITKRGQNVTFRCDPISEHNRLYWYRQTLGQGPEFLTYFQNEAQLEKSRLLSDRFSAERPKGSFSTLEIQRTEQGDSAMYLCASSLGISRALQETQYFGPGTRLLVL.